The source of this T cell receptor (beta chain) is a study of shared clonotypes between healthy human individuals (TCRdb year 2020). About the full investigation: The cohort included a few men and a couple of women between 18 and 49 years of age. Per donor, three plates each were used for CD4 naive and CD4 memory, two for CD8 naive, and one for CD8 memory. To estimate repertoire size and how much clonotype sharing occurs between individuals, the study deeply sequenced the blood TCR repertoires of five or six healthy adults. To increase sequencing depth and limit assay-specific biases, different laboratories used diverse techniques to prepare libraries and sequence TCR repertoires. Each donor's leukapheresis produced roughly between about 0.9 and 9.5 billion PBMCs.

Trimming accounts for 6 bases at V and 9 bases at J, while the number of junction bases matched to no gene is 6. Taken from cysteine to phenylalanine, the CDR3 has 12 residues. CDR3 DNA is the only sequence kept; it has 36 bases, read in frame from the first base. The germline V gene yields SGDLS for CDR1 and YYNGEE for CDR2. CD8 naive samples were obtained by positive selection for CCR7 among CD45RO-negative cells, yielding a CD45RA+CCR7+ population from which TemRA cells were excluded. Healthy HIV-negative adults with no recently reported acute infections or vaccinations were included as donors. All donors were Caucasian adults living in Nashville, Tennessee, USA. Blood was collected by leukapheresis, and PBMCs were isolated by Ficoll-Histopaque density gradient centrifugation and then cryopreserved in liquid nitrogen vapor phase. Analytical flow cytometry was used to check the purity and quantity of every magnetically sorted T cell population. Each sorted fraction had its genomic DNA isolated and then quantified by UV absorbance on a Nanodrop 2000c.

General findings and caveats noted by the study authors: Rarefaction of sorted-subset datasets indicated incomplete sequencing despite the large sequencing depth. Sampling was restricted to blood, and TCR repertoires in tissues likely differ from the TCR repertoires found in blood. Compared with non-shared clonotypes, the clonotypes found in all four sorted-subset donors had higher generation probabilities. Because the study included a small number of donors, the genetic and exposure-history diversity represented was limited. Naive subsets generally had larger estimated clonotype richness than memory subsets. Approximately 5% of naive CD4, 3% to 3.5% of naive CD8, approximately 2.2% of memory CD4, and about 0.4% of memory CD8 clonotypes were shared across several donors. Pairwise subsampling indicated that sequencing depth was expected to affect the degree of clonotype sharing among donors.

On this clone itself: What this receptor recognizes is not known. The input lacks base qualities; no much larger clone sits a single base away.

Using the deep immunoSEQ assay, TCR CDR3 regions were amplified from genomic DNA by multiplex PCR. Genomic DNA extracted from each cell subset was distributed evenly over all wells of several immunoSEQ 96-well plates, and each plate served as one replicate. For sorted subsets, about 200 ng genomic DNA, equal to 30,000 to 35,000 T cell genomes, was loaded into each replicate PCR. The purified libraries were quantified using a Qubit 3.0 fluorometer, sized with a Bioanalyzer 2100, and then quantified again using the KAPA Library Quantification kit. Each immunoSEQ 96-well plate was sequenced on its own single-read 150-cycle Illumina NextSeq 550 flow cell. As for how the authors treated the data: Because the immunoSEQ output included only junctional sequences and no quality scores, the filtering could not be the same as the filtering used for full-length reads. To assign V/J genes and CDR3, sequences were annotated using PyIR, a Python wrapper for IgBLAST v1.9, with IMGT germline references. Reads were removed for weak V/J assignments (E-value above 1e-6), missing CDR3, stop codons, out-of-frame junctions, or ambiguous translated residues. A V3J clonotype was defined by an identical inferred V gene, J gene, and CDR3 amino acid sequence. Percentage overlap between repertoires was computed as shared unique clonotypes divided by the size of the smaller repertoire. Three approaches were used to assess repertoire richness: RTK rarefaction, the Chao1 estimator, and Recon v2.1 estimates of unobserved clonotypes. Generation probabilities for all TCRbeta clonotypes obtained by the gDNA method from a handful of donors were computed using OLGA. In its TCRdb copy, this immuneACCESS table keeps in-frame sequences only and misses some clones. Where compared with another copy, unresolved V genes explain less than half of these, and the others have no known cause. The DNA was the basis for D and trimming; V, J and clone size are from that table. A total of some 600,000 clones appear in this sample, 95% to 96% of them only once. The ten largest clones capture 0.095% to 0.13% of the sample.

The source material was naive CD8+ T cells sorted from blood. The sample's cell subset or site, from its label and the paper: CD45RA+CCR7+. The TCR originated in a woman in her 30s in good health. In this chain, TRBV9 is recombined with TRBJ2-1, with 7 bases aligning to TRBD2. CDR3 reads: CASNGGYGEQFF. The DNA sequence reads TGTGCCAGCAACGGGGGGTACGGTGAGCAGTTCTTC.